This T cell receptor beta chain is drawn from a study of tumor-infiltrating lymphocytes in oesophageal squamous cell carcinoma. TCRdb re-called the PCR reads through MiXCR, storing one row per CDR3 protein. This table holds over 10,000 distinct CDR3 sequences, approximately 52% found once. There are a few counts of this clonotype. The CDR3 sequence is 16 residues long. The V gene end was trimmed by 3 bases and the J gene end by 7 bases; junction bases not matched to a gene: 10. CDR1 SGHRS and CDR2 YFSETQ come from the germline V gene. This chain uses TRBV5-1 with TRBJ1-4; TRBD1 agrees at 9 bases. The specimen was normal esophageal tissue next to the tumor. The clonotype was recovered from a male donor with esophageal squamous cell carcinoma. The CDR3, as DNA: TGCGCCAGCAGCTGGGGGTCGACAGGGGGGCCTGAAAAACTGTTTTTT. Translation gives CASSWGSTGGPEKLFF.